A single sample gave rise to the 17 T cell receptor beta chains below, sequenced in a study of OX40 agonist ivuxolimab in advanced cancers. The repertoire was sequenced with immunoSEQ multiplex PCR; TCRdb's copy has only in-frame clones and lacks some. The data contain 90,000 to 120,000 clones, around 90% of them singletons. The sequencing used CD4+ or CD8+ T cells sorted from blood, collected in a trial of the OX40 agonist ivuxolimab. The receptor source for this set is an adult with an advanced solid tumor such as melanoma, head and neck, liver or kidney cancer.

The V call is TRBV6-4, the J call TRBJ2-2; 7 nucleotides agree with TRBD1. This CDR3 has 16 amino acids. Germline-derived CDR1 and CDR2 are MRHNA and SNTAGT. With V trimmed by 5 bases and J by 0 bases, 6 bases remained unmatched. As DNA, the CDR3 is TGTGCCAGCAGTCCGGAGACAGGGACGAACACCGGGGAGCTGTTTTTT. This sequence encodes CASSPETGTNTGELFF.

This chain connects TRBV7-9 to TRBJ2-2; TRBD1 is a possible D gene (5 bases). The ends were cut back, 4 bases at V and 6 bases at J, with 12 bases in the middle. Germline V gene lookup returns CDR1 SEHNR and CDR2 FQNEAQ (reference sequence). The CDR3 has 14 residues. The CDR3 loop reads CASSSSRQSGELFF. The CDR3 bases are TGTGCCAGCAGCTCCTCTCGACAGTCCGGGGAGCTGTTTTTT.

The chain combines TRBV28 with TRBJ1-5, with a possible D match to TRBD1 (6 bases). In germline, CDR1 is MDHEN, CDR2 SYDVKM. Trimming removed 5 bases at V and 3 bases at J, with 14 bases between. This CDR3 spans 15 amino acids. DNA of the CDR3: TGTGCCAGCAGTATAAACAGGGTTCTCAATCAGCCCCAGCATTTT. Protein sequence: CASSINRVLNQPQHF. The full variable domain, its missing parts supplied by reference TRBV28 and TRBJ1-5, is DVKVTQSSRYLVKRTGEKVFLECVQDMDHENMFWYRQDPGLGLRLIYFSYDVKMKEKGDIPEGYSVSREKKERFSLILESASTNQTSMYLCASSINRVLNQPQHFGDGTRLSIL.

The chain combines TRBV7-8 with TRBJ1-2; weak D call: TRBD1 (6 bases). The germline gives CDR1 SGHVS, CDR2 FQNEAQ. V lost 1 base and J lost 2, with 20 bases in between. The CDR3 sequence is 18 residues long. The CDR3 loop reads CASSLVGGNSRWNYGYTF. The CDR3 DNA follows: TGTGCCAGCAGCTTAGTTGGGGGCAACTCACGCTGGAACTATGGCTACACCTTC.

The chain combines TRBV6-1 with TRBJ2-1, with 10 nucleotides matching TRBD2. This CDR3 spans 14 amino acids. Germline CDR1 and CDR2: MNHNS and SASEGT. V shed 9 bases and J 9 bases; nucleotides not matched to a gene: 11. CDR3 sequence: CASLSLAGVIEQFF. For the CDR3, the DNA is TGTGCCAGTCTTTCCCTAGCGGGAGTCATTGAGCAGTTCTTC.

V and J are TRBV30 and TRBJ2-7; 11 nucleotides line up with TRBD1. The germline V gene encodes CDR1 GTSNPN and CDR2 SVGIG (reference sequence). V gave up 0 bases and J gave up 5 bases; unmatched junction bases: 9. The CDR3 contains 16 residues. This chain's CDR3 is CAWSVRRTGGTDEQYF. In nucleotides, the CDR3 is TGTGCCTGGAGTGTACGTAGGACAGGGGGCACCGACGAGCAGTACTTC.

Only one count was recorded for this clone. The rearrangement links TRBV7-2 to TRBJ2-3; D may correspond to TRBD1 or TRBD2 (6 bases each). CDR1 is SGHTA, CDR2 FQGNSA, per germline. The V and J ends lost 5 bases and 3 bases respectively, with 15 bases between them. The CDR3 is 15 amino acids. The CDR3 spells CASSDGGGTTDTQYF. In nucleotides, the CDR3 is TGTGCCAGCAGCGACGGAGGGGGGACGACAGATACGCAGTATTTT.

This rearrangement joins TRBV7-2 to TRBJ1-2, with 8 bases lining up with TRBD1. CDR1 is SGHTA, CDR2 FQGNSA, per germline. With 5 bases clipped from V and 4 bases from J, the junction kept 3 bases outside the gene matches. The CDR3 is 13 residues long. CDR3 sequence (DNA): TGTGCCAGCAGCCCAGGGACAGGCTATGGCTACACCTTC. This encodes CASSPGTGYGYTF.

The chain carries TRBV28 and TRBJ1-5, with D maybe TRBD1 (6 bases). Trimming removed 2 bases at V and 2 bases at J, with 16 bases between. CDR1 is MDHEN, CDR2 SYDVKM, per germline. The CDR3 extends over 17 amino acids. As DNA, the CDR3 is TGTGCCAGCAGTTTACCCCCGGGGGGCCGAGGCAATCAGCCCCAGCATTTT. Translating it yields CASSLPPGGRGNQPQHF.

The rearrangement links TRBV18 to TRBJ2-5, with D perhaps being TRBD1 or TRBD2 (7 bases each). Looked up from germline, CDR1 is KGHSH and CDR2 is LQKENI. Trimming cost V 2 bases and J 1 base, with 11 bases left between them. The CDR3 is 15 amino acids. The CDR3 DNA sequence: TGTGCCAGCTCACCAAGGGAGGGGGCCCAAGAGACCCAGTACTTC. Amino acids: CASSPREGAQETQYF.

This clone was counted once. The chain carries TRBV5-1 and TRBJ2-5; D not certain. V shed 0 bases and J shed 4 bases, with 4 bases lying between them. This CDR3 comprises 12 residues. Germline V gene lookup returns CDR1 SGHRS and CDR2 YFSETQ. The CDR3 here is CASSLVGETQYF. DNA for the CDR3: TGCGCCAGCAGCTTGGTCGGAGAGACCCAGTACTTC.

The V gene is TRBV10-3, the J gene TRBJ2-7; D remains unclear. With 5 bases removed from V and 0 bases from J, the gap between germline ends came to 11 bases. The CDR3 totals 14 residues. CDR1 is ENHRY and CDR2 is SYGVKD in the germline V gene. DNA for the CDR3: TGTGCCATCAGTAAACACTCGAGCTCCTACGAGCAGTACTTC. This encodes CAISKHSSSYEQYF.

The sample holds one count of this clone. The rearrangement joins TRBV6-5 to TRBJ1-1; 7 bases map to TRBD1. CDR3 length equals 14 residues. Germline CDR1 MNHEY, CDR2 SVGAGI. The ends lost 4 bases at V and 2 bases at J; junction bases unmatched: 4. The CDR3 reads CASSSTGRNTEAFF. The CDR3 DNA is TGTGCCAGCAGTTCGACAGGGAGAAACACTGAAGCTTTCTTT.

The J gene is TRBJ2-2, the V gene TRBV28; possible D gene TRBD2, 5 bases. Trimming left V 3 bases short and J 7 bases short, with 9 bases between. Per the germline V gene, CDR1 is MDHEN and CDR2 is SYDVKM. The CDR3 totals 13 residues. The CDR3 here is CASSLPSRGELFF. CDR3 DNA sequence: TGTGCCAGCAGTTTGCCTAGCCGCGGGGAGCTGTTTTTT.

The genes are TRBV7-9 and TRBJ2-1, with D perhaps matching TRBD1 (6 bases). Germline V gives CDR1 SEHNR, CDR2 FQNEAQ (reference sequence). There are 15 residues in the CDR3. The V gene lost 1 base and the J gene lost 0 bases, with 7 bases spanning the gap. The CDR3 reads CASSLGGGSYNEQFF. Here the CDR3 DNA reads TGTGCCAGCAGCTTAGGAGGGGGCTCCTACAATGAGCAGTTCTTC.

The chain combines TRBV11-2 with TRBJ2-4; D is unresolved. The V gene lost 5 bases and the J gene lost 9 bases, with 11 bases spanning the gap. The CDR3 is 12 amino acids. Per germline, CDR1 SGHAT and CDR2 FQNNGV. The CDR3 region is CASSANPGIQYF. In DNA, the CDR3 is TGTGCCAGCAGCGCTAACCCCGGCATTCAGTACTTC.

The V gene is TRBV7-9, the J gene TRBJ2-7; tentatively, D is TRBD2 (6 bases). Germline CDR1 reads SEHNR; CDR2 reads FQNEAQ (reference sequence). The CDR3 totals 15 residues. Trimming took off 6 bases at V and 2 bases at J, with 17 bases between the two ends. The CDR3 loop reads CASSPTGTGTYEQYF. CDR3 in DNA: TGTGCCAGCAGTCCCACTGGGACTGGAACCTACGAGCAGTACTTC.